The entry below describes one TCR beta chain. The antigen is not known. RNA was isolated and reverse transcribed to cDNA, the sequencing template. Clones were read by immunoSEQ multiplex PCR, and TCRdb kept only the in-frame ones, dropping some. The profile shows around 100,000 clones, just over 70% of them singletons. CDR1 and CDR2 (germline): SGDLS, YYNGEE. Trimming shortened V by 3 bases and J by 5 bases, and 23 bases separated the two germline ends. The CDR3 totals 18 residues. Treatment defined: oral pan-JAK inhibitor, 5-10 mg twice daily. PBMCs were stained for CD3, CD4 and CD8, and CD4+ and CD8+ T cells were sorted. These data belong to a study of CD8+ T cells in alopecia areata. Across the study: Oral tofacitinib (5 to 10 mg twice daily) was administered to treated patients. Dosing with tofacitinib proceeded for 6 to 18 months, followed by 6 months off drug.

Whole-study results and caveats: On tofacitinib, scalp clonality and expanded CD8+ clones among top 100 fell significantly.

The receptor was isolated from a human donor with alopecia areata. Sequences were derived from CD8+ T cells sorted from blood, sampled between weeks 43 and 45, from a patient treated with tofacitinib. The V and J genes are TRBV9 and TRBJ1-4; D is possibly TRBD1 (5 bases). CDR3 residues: CASSDRDGSSRRNEKLFF. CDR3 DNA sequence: TGTGCCAGCAGCGACCGGGACGGCAGTTCGAGGCGGAATGAAAAACTGTTTTTT.